Following are 10 T cell receptor beta chains from one sample sequenced in a study of blood T cell repertoires in COVID-19. The data were produced by immunoSEQ multiplex PCR, yet TCRdb's version contains in-frame clones alone and is incomplete. The sample records more than 200,000 clones, around 87% being singletons. Sequencing used peripheral blood. These receptor sequences come from an older woman with COVID-19, enrolled during active disease.

The chain employs TRBV25-1 and TRBJ1-2, with TRBD1 matching over 7 bases. This CDR3 contains 14 residues. V dropped 5 bases and J dropped 7; count of bases not matched to a gene: 10. CDR1 is MGHDK and CDR2 is SYGVNS in the germline V gene. The CDR3 is CASSFTGVRGGYTF. In DNA form, the CDR3 reads TGTGCCAGCAGTTTCACAGGGGTGAGGGGTGGCTACACCTTC.

The chain employs TRBV12-3 or TRBV12-4 and TRBJ1-2; 7 nucleotides line up with TRBD1. This CDR3 has 13 amino acids. Losses at the gene ends were 3 bases for V and 7 bases for J; bases not matched to a gene: 5. The CDR3 region has the DNA TGTGCCAGCAGTTTGACAGGGACGGGTGGCTACACCTTC. It encodes CASSLTGTGGYTF.

The chain employs TRBV29-1 and TRBJ1-3; D not resolved. The V and J ends lost 6 bases and 4 bases respectively, with 10 bases between them. Germline-derived CDR1 and CDR2 are SQVTM and ANQGSEA. This CDR3 has 12 amino acids. The CDR3 DNA is TGCAGCGTCGGATCGGGAGGAAACACCATATATTTT. Amino acid sequence: CSVGSGGNTIYF.

V usage is TRBV7-2 and J usage is TRBJ2-5; the D is unclear. V lost 5 bases to trimming and J lost 5 bases, with 21 bases between them. Germline lookup yields CDR1 SGHTA and CDR2 FQGNSA. The CDR3 is made up of 16 amino acids. The CDR3 DNA follows: TGTGCCAGCAGCCTCAGACGCCTGGGCTCTGGGGAGACCCAGTACTTC. It is translated as CASSLRRLGSGETQYF.

The rearrangement uses TRBV19 and TRBJ1-2; D gene uncertain. CDR1 is LNHDA and CDR2 is SQIVND in the germline V gene (reference sequence). Between the trimmed V and J ends, which lost 8 bases and 12 bases, there was a span of 16 bases. The CDR3 sequence is 11 residues long. The DNA for the CDR3 is TGTGCCAGTGGAGAGACGGTGCCGAACACCTTC. Translated: CASGETVPNTF.

This chain joins TRBV5-4 and TRBJ1-1, with D possibly matching TRBD1 (5 bases). Trimming pared 0 bases from V and 1 base from J, leaving 10 bases between. The germline gives CDR1 SGHNT, CDR2 YYREEE (reference sequence). The CDR3 length is 15 residues. DNA of the CDR3: TGTGCCAGCAGCTTGGTGGCAAGGGGGAACACTGAAGCTTTCTTT. Protein sequence: CASSLVARGNTEAFF.

The chain is built from TRBV6-5 and TRBJ1-1; maybe TRBD1 (5 bases). Germline V gene lookup returns CDR1 MNHEY and CDR2 SVGAGI. V lost 6 bases to trimming and J lost 4 bases, with 12 bases between them. This CDR3 comprises 13 residues. In nucleotides, the CDR3 is TGTGCCAGCAGCCGACAGCTTATCACTGAAGCTTTCTTT. Protein product: CASSRQLITEAFF.

This sequence joins TRBV25-1 and TRBJ2-3; 8 bases align to TRBD2. Germline V CDR1 and CDR2: MGHDK, SYGVNS. CDR3 length equals 15 residues. Unmatched junction bases numbered 7, after V lost 4 bases and J lost 4 bases. The CDR3 DNA is TGTGCCAGCAGTGCTAGCGGGCCGTCGGCAGATACGCAGTATTTT. Its translation: CASSASGPSADTQYF.

This clone was recorded a few times. The chain combines TRBV6-2 or TRBV6-3 with TRBJ1-5; a possible D gene is TRBD1 (5 bases). V lost 6 bases to trimming and J lost 3 bases, with 12 bases between them. Germline CDR1 MNHEY, CDR2 SVGEGT. The CDR3 contains 14 residues. CDR3 in amino acids: CASSPRDYNQPQHF. DNA of the CDR3: TGTGCCAGCAGCCCCAGGGACTACAATCAGCCCCAGCATTTT.

This clone was counted once. The chain couples TRBV18 to TRBJ1-1; possible D gene TRBD1, 6 bases. CDR1 is KGHSH, CDR2 LQKENI, per germline. V dropped 5 bases and J dropped 1 base, with 11 bases sitting between them. The CDR3 runs 14 residues. The CDR3 DNA follows: TGTGCCAGCTCATTCCGGGACAAGAACACTGAAGCTTTCTTT. It yields the protein CASSFRDKNTEAFF.